These 4 T cell receptor beta chains share one sample of origin, sequenced in a study of sequential checkpoint blockade in melanoma. Noted treatment: randomized to nivolumab then ipilimumab (arm A) or the reverse (arm B). The repertoire was sequenced with immunoSEQ multiplex PCR; TCRdb's copy has only in-frame clones and lacks some. The sample records approximately 15,000 clones, 70% to 85% being singletons. Source: CD8+ T cells sorted from blood (inferred from file names), taken from a patient given nivolumab and ipilimumab in sequence. Receptors originate from a human donor with melanoma.

V is TRBV9 and J is TRBJ2-3; possible D gene TRBD2, 5 bases. The CDR3 covers 12 residues. The V gene's germline CDR1 is SGDLS and CDR2 YYNGEE. The V and J ends lost 3 bases and 5 bases respectively, with 7 bases between them. The CDR3 nucleotides are TGTGCCAGCAGCGAAGGAGGAGATACGCAGTATTTT. Protein: CASSEGGDTQYF.

A few counts support this clone. The V and J genes are TRBV7-6 and TRBJ2-3; 12 positions match TRBD2. In germline, CDR1 is SGHVS, CDR2 FNYEAQ. After removal of 1 base from V and 7 bases from J, the junction contained 9 bases not matched to a gene. This CDR3 contains 17 residues. CDR3 in amino acids: CASSLEPSGGALHTQYF. CDR3 DNA sequence: TGTGCCAGCAGCTTAGAGCCTAGCGGGGGGGCCTTGCATACGCAGTATTTT. Looking up the rest from reference TRBV7-6 and TRBJ2-3 gives the full variable domain: GAGVSQSPRYKVTKRGQDVALRCDPISGHVSLYWYRQALGQGPEFLTYFNYEAQQDKSGLPNDRFSAERPEGSISTLTIQRTEQRDSAMYRCASSLEPSGGALHTQYFGPGTRLTVL.

This clone was detected only a few times. An end of the junction differs from the germline gene, which may be a read error. This chain uses TRBV10-3 with TRBJ1-2; 7 bases align to TRBD1. The germline CDR1 and CDR2 sequences are ENHRY and SYGVKD. The CDR3 totals 14 residues. The CDR3 DNA reads TGTGCCAGCAGTGAACAGAGACAGGGAGATGGCTACACCTTC. This translates into CASSEQRQGDGYTF.

The chain couples TRBV11-2 to TRBJ1-2; D is ambiguous. V lost 7 bases to trimming and J lost 3 bases, with 21 bases between them. This CDR3 is 16 amino acids long. Germline V gene sequence: CDR1 SGHAT, CDR2 FQNNGV. CDR3: CASKVPRGGEHYGYTF. CDR3 DNA: TGTGCCAGCAAGGTCCCTCGCGGAGGCGAGCACTATGGCTACACCTTC.